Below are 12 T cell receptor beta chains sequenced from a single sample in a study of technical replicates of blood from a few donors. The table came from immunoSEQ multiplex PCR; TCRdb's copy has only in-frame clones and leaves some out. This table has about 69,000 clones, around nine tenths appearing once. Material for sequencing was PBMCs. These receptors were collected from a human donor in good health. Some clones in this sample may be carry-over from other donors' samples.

CDR3 coding DNA: TGTGCCAGCAGTTTCAACTTCTACTATGGCTACACCTTC. This translates into CASSFNFYYGYTF. V gene TRBV27 combines with J gene TRBJ1-2, with D hard to call. The CDR3 extends over 13 amino acids. Trimming removed 3 bases from V and 3 bases from J, with 8 bases in between. Germline-derived CDR1 and CDR2 are MNHEY and SMNVEV (reference sequence).

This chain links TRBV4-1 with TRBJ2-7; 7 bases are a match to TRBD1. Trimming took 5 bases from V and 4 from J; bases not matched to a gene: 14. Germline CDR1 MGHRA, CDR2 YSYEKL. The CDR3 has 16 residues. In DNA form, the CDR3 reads TGCGCCAGCAGCACGGTAGAGGGGGCTAAGGAATACGAGCAGTACTTC. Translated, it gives CASSTVEGAKEYEQYF.

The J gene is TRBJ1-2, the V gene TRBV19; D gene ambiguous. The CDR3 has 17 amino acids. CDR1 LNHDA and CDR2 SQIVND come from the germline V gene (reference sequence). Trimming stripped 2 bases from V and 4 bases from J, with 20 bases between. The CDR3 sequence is CASSIFPWRPGFYGYTF. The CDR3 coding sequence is TGTGCCAGTAGTATATTCCCCTGGAGACCGGGGTTCTATGGCTACACCTTC.

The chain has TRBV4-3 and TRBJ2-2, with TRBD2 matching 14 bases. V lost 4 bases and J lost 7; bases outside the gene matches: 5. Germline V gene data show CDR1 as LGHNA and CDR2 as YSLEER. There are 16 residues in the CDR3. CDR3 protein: CASSLGTSGSYGELFF. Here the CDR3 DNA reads TGCGCCAGCAGCCTTGGGACTAGCGGGAGTTACGGGGAGCTGTTTTTT.

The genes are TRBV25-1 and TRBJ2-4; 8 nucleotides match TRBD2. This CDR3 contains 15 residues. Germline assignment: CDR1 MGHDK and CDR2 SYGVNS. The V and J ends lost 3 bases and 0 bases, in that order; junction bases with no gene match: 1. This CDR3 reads CASSELAGAKNIQYF. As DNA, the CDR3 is TGTGCCAGCAGTGAGCTAGCGGGAGCCAAAAACATTCAGTACTTC.

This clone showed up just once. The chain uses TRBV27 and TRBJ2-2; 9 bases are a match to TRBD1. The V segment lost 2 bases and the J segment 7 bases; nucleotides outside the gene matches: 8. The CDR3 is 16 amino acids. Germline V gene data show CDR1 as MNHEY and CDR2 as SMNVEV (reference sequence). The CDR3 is CASSLRTGGWVGELFF. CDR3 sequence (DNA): TGTGCCAGCAGTTTAAGAACAGGGGGCTGGGTCGGGGAGCTGTTTTTT.

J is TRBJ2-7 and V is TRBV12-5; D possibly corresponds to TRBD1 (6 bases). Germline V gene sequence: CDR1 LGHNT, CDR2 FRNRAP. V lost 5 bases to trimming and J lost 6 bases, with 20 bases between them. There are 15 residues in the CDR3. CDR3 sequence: CASGPPLPGAGEQYF. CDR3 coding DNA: TGTGCTAGTGGTCCTCCCCTCCCAGGGGCCGGCGAGCAGTACTTC.

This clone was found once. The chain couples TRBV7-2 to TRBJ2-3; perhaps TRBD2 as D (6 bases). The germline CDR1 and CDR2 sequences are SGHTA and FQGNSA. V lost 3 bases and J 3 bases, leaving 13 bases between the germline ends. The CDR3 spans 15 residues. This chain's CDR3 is CASSFSGGRTDTQYF. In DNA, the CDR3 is TGTGCCAGCAGCTTCTCCGGGGGTCGGACAGATACGCAGTATTTT.

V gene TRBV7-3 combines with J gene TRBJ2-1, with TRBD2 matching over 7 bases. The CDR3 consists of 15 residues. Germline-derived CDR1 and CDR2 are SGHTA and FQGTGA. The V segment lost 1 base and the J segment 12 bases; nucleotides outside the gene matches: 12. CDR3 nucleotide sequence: TGTGCCAGCAGCTTAAGTCGGGGGGTCGGGATTGGGCAGTTCTTC. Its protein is CASSLSRGVGIGQFF.

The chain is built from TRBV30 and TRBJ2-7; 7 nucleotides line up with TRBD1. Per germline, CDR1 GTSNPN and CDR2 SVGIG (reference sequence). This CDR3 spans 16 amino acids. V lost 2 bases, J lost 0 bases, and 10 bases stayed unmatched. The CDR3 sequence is CAWSRQGQKSSYEQYF. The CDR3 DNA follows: TGTGCCTGGAGTCGACAGGGCCAAAAAAGCTCCTACGAGCAGTACTTC.

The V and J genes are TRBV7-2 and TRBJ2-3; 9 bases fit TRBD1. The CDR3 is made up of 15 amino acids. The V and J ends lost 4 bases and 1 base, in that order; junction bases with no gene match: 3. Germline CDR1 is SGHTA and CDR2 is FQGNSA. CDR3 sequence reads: CASSSDRGGTDTQYF. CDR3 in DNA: TGTGCCAGCAGCTCGGACAGGGGAGGCACAGATACGCAGTATTTT.

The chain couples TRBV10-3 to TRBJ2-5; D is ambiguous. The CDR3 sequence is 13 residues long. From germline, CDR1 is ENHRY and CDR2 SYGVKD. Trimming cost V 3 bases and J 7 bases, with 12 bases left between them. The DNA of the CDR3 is TGTGCCATCAGTGACTCCGGAGAAGGGACCCAGTACTTC. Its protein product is CAISDSGEGTQYF.